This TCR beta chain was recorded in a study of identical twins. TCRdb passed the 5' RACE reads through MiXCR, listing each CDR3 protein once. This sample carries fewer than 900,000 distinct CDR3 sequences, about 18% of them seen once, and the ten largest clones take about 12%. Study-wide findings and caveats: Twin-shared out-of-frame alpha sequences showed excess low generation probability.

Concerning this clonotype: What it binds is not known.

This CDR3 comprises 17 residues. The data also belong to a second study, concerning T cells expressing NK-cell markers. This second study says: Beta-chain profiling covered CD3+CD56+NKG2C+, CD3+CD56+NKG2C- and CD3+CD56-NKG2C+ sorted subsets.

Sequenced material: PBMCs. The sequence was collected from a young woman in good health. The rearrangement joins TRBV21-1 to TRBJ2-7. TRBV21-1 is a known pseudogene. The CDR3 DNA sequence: TGTGCCAGCAGCACCCAATCCCCAATTTCAGTTTCCTACGAGCAGTACTTC. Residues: CASSTQSPISVSYEQYF.